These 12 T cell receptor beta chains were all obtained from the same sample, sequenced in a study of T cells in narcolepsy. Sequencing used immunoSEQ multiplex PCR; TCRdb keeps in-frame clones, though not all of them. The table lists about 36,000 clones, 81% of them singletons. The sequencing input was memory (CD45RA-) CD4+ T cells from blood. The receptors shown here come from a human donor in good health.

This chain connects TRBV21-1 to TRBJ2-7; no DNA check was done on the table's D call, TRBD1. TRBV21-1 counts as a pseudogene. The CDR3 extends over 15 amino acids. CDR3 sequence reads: CASSKARRQSYEQYF. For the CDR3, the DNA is TGTGCCAGCAGCAAAGCGCGAAGACAGTCCTACGAGCAGTACTTC.

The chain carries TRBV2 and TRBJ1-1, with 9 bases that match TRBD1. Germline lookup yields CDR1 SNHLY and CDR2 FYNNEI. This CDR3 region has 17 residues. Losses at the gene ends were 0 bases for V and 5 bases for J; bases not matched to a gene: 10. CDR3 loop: CASSEALGQGSGTEAFF. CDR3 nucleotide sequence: TGTGCCAGCAGTGAAGCCCTGGGACAGGGCTCGGGTACTGAAGCTTTCTTT.

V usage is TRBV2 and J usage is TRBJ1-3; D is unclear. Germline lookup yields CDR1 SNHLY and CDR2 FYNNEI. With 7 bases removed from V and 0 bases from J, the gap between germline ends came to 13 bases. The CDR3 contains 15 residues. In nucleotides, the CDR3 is TGTGCCAGCACTGGGTCCAGGAACTCTGGAAACACCATATATTTT. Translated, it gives CASTGSRNSGNTIYF.

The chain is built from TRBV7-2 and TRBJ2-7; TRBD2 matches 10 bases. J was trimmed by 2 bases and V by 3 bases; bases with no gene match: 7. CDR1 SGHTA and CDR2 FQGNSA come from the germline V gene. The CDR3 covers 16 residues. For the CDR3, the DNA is TGTGCCAGCAGCTTCAGGACTAGCGGAGGAGCCTACGAGCAGTACTTC. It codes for CASSFRTSGGAYEQYF. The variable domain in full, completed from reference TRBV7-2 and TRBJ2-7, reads GAGVSQSPSNKVTEKGKDVELRCDPISGHTALYWYRQSLGQGLEFLIYFQGNSAPDKSGLPSDRFSAERTGGSVSTLTIQRTQQEDSAVYLCASSFRTSGGAYEQYFGPGTRLTVT.

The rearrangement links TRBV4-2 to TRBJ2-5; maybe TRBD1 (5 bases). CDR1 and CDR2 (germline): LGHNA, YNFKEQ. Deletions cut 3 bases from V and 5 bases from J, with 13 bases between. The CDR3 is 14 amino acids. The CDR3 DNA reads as TGTGCCAGCAGCCAGGGAAAGCAGGGTGAGACCCAGTACTTC. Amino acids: CASSQGKQGETQYF.

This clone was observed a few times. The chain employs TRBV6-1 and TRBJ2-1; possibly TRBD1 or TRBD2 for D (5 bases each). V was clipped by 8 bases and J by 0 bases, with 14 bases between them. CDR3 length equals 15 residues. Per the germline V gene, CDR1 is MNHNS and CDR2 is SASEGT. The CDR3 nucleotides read TGTGCCAGCGGGGGATTAGGGTTCTCCTACAATGAGCAGTTCTTC. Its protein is CASGGLGFSYNEQFF.

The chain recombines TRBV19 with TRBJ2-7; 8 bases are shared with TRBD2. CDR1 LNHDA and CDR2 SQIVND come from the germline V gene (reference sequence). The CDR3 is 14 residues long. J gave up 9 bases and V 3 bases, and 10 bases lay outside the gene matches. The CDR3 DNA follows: TGTGCCAGTAGTATGGCGAGCGGGAGTCGAAGGCAGTACTTC. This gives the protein CASSMASGSRRQYF.

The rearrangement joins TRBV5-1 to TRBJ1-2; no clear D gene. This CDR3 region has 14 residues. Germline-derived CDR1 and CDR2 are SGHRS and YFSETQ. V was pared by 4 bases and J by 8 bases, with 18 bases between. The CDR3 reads CASSPNAASRGYTF. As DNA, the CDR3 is TGCGCCAGCAGCCCTAACGCGGCGTCGCGAGGCTACACCTTC.

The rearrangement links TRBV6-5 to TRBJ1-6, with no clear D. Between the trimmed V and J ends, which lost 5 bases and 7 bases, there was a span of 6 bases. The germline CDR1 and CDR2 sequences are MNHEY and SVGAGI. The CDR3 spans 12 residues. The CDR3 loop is CASSSPNSPLHF. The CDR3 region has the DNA TGTGCCAGCAGTAGCCCCAATTCACCCCTCCACTTT.

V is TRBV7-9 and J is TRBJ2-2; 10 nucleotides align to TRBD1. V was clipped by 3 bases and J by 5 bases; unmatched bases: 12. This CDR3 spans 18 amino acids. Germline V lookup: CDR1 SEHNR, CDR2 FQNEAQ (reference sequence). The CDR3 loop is CASSFFRDRGRDTGELFF. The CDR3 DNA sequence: TGTGCCAGCAGCTTCTTTCGGGACAGGGGACGAGATACCGGGGAGCTGTTTTTT.

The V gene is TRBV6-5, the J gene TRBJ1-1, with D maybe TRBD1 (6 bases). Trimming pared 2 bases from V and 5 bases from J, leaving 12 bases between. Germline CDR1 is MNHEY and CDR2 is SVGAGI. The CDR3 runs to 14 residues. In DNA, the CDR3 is TGTGCCAGCAGTTACGCGGATAGGGGGACTGAAGCTTTCTTT. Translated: CASSYADRGTEAFF.

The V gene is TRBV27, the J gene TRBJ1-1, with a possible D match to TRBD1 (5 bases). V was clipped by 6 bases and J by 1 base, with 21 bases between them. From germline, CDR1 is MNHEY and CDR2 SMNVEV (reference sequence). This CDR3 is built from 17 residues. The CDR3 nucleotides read TGTGCCAGCAGAGTTTGGGGGAAAGGGAAGGGGAACACTGAAGCTTTCTTT. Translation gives CASRVWGKGKGNTEAFF.